This T cell receptor beta chain was obtained from a study of PD-L1 blockade in urothelial cancer. Study context: Patients started atezolizumab in the mid-2010s, 1,200 mg intravenously every 3 weeks. Patients had received 0 to 3 prior chemotherapy regimens. The researchers analyzed blood 3 weeks (second dose) and 6 weeks after treatment start. Blood samples contained a median around 140,000 T cells.

The protocol was immunoSEQ multiplex PCR, while the TCRdb copy is restricted to in-frame clones and leaves out a portion. This sample has about 29,000 clones; around 87% occur once, and the top ten carry less than 4%. The CDR3 length is 14 residues. Germline lookup yields CDR1 SGHTA and CDR2 FQGNSA. The V and J ends lost 4 bases and 8 bases, in that order; junction bases with no gene match: 10. The clonotype originates from a man aged 45 to 65 with urothelial cancer. The sample was PBMCs, taken around atezolizumab (anti-PD-L1) treatment. The gene calls are TRBV7-2 and TRBJ1-2, with 7 bases lining up with TRBD1. CDR3 amino acids: CASSSLAGGGGYTF. CDR3 bases: TGTGCCAGCAGCTCCCTCGCAGGGGGTGGAGGCTACACCTTC.